The 9 T cell receptor beta chains below were found in one sample sequenced in a study of T cells in Graves' hyperthyroidism and ophthalmopathy. Amplification of TCR beta CDR3 regions was performed using RNA transcripts as template. First-round RT-PCR of the TCR CDR3 relied on the HTBI primer set. TCRdb recomputed calls from the multiplex PCR reads with MiXCR, one row per CDR3 protein. The table has over 700,000 distinct CDR3 sequences, 38% seen once. Source material: blood. All receptors come from a man between 18 and 29 years old with Graves' hyperthyroidism.

Many counts were recorded for this clonotype. A junction boundary mismatches the germline segment, possibly from a read error. This CDR3 is CAISGGDSNSYEQYF. The CDR3 region has the DNA TGTGCCATCAGTGGGGGGGACAGTAACTCCTACGAACAGTACTTC. The genes are TRBV10-3 and TRBJ2-7, with TRBD1 as a possible D gene (7 bases). Germline-derived CDR1 and CDR2 are ENHRY and SYGVKD. The CDR3 consists of 15 residues.

This clonotype was counted between two and nine times. CDR3 nucleotides: TGCGCCAGCAGCTTCCCAGGGAATTCACCCCTCCACTTT. This translates into CASSFPGNSPLHF. The chain employs TRBV4-1 and TRBJ1-6; tentatively, D is TRBD1 (5 bases). The length of the CDR3 is 13 residues. V lost 5 bases to trimming and J lost 7 bases, with 9 bases between them. CDR1 is MGHRA, CDR2 YSYEKL, per germline.

Many counts were recorded for this clonotype. V gene TRBV7-2 combines with J gene TRBJ1-2; D possibly corresponds to TRBD1 (5 bases). The V gene's germline CDR1 is SGHTA and CDR2 FQGNSA. The CDR3 has 13 amino acids. The germline V and J ends were trimmed by 5 bases and 8 bases, with 15 bases remaining between them. The CDR3 region is CASSLGPNNGYTF. In DNA, the CDR3 is TGTGCCAGCAGCCTGGGACCGAACAACGGCTACACCTTC.

V is TRBV5-5 and J is TRBJ1-1, with a tentative D call TRBD1 (6 bases). Per germline, CDR1 SGHKS and CDR2 YYEKEE (reference sequence). CDR3 length: 12 amino acids. V shed 3 bases and J shed 7 bases, with 10 bases lying between them. CDR3 loop: CASSSGHFEAFF. The DNA of the CDR3 is TGTGCCAGCAGCTCGGGACACTTTGAAGCTTTCTTT.

This clonotype occurred many times. The CDR3 region is CASSLGAGNGYTF. CDR3 DNA: TGTGCCAGCAGCTTGGGGGCTGGGAATGGCTACACCTTC. The V call is TRBV7-6, the J call TRBJ1-2, with D perhaps TRBD1 (6 bases). With 3 bases removed from V and 6 bases from J, the gap between germline ends came to 11 bases. Germline CDR1 SGHVS, CDR2 FNYEAQ. The CDR3 contains 13 residues. Full variable domain (remainder filled in from reference TRBV7-6 and TRBJ1-2): GAGVSQSPRYKVTKRGQDVALRCDPISGHVSLYWYRQALGQGPEFLTYFNYEAQQDKSGLPNDRFSAERPEGSISTLTIQRTEQRDSAMYRCASSLGAGNGYTFGSGTRLTVV.

The J gene is TRBJ2-2, the V gene TRBV7-9; D might be TRBD2 (5 bases). The CDR3 runs to 17 residues. The germline V gene encodes CDR1 SEHNR and CDR2 FQNEAQ (reference sequence). With 5 bases removed from V and 6 bases from J, the gap between germline ends came to 22 bases. The CDR3: CASSQEYSVSVSGELFF. DNA for the CDR3: TGTGCCAGCAGCCAAGAATATAGCGTGAGCGTTTCCGGGGAGCTGTTTTTT.

This clonotype was recorded at least ten times. The genes are TRBV29-1 and TRBJ1-4; 8 bases line up with TRBD1. The CDR3 contains 16 residues. From germline, CDR1 is SQVTM and CDR2 ANQGSEA. Trimming cost V 6 bases and J 0 bases; bases outside gene matches: 9. DNA for the CDR3: TGCAGCGTAGAGACAGGGGAAGGAGCAACTAATGAAAAACTGTTTTTT. Translated: CSVETGEGATNEKLFF.

This clonotype was recorded a few times. Its ends do not fully match the called genes, so a read error is possible. The chain uses TRBV13 and TRBJ2-5, with 7 bases aligning to TRBD2. Looked up from germline, CDR1 is PRHDT and CDR2 is FYEKMQ (reference sequence). The CDR3 has 17 residues. The CDR3 is CASSWGLPGEGQETLYF. Written as DNA, the CDR3 is TGTGCCAGCAGCTGGGGACTACCCGGGGAGGGTCAAGAGACCCTGTACTTC.

This clonotype appeared a few times. This chain uses TRBV2 with TRBJ1-5, with D perhaps matching TRBD1 (6 bases). The CDR3 totals 13 residues. In germline, CDR1 is SNHLY, CDR2 FYNNEI. V was trimmed by 5 bases and J by 6 bases, leaving 11 bases between them. This CDR3 is CASSWTVGQPQHF. In DNA, the CDR3 is TGTGCCAGCAGTTGGACAGTGGGTCAGCCCCAGCATTTT.